One sample yielded the 5 T cell receptor beta chains listed below, sequenced in a study of response to subunit inactivated influenza vaccine. TCRdb recomputed calls from the RT-PCR reads with MiXCR, one row per CDR3 protein. The sample yields 650,000 to 800,000 distinct CDR3 sequences, approximately 18% seen once. The sequences come from PBMCs from blood, collected 5 days after vaccination. All receptors come from a man between 50 and 59 years old who received an inactivated influenza vaccine.

This clonotype was seen a handful of times. The J gene is TRBJ1-2, the V gene TRBV7-2; D remains ambiguous. CDR3 length equals 14 residues. Per germline, CDR1 SGHTA and CDR2 FQGNSA. Trimming shortened V by 1 base and J by 8 bases, and 14 bases separated the two germline ends. For the CDR3, the DNA is TGTGCCAGCAGCTTAGTGGCCCTCCCGGAGGGCTACACCTTC. Translating gives CASSLVALPEGYTF.

This clonotype was counted ten times or more. The chain employs TRBV7-9 and TRBJ2-5; D may be TRBD1 or TRBD2 (5 bases each). Trimming stripped 2 bases from V and 5 bases from J, with 18 bases between. Germline values: CDR1 SEHNR, CDR2 FQNEAQ (reference sequence). CDR3 size: 16 residues. The DNA of the CDR3 is TGTGCCAGCAGCTTATATGGGGGTGAGGATACGGAGACCCAGTACTTC. This codes for CASSLYGGEDTETQYF. Complete variable domain (other parts from reference TRBV7-9 and TRBJ2-5): DTGVSQNPRHKITKRGQNVTFRCDPISEHNRLYWYRQTLGQGPEFLTYFQNEAQLEKSRLLSDRFSAERPKGSFSTLEIQRTEQGDSAMYLCASSLYGGEDTETQYFGPGTRLLVL.

For the CDR3, the DNA is TGCGCCAGCAGCTTGTGGGGTTCTGGACCCCAGCATTTT. Residues: CASSLWGSGPQHF. The chain couples TRBV5-1 to TRBJ1-5; unclear D gene. V was trimmed by 1 base and J by 10 bases, leaving 12 bases between them. The germline V gene encodes CDR1 SGHRS and CDR2 YFSETQ. The CDR3 consists of 13 residues.

Remarks on this clonotype: The CDR3 does not end in the conserved phenylalanine or tryptophan, so this is likely a read error. The chain is built from TRBV5-1 and TRBJ1-1; 8 nucleotides align to TRBD1. The CDR3 spans 17 residues. Looked up from germline, CDR1 is SGHRS and CDR2 is YFSETQ. The J segment lost 4 bases and the V segment lost 4 bases, leaving 15 bases of the junction unmatched. The CDR3 coding sequence is TGCGCCAGCAGCCTCCCCGGACAGGGCCACTGGGGCACTGAAGCTTTCTCT. Translated: CASSLPGQGHWGTEAFS.

This clonotype was recorded a few times. The V call is TRBV21-1, the J call TRBJ1-2; the listed D gene, TRBD1, was not tested against the DNA. TRBV21-1 is tagged as a pseudogene. CDR3 length: 15 residues. CDR3 nucleotide sequence: TGTGCCAGCAGCAGTAGACAGCACCTTAACTATGGCTACACCTTC. Translating gives CASSSRQHLNYGYTF.